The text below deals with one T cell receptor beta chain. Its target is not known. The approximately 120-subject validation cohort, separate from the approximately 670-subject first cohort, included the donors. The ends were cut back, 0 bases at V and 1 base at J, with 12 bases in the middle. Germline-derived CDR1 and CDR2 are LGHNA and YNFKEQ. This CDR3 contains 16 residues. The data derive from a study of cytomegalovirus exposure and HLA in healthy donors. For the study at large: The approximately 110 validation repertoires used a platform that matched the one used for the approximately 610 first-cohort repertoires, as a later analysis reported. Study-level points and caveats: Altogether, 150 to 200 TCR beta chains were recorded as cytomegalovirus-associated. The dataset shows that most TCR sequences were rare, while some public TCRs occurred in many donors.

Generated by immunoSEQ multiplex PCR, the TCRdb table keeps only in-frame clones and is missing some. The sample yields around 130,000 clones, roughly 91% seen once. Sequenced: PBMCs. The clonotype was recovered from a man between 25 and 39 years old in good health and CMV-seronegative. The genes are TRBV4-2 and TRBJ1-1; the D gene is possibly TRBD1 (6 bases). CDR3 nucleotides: TGTGCCAGCAGCCAAGAATTCGCCAGGGGGAACACTGAAGCTTTCTTT. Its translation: CASSQEFARGNTEAFF.